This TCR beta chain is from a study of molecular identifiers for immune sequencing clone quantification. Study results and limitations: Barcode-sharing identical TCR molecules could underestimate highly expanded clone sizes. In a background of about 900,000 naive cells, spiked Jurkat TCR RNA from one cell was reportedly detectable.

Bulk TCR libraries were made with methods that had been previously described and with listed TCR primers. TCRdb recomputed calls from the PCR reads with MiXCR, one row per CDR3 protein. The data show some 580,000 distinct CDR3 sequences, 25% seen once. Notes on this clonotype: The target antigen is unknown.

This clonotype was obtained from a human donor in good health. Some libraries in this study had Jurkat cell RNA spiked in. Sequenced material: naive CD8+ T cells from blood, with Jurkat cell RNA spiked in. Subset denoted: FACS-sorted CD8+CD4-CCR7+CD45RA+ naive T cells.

CDR3 protein: CARRSPNNSPLHF. The CDR3, as DNA: TGTGCCAGACGCAGTCCGAATAATTCACCCCTCCACTTT. The chain carries TRBV6-5 and TRBJ1-6; no firm D call. Germline V gene data show CDR1 as MNHEY and CDR2 as SVGAGI. The CDR3 loop spans 13 amino acids. V lost 9 bases, J lost 5 bases, and 11 bases lay in between.